The rows below give T cell receptor beta chains drawn from one sample of a study of shared T cell receptors in the human thymus. The method was immunoSEQ multiplex PCR; TCRdb's version includes in-frame clones alone and lacks a portion of them. This table holds some 700,000 clones, 80% to 90% found once. These data were also reused for a study on human thymus T cells.

Sequencing was performed on thymocytes. The origin of the receptors is a girl under three years old with a congenital heart defect. The CDR3 runs from the conserved cysteine through the conserved F or W. The D gene is left open where the match is weak. Not all rows give a size; the values are once, few, many and, for expanded clones, a class.

TRBJ2-2	-	-	TRBV6-4	TGTGCCAGCAGTGCAAAGGGCAGGGTGGACACCGGGGAGCTGTTTTTT	CASSAKGRVDTGELFF
TRBJ1-5	-	-	TRBV10-2	TGCGCCAGCAGTGAGTCGAAGGTGACAGAAAGAAATCAGCCCCAGCATTTT	CASSESKVTERNQPQHF
TRBJ2-5	-	-	TRBV7-6	TGTGCCAGCAGCTTAGTACGGGACACACAAGAGACCCAGTACTTC	CASSLVRDTQETQYF
TRBJ1-1	-	once	TRBV7-2	TGTGCCAGCAGTTCTAGCAAGGGTCGGTGGACCAAGAACACTGAAGCTTTCTTT	CASSSSKGRWTKNTEAFF
TRBJ2-7	-	-	TRBV7-9	TGTGCCAGCAGCTCCCTAGAATACTACGAGCAGTACTTC	CASSSLEYYEQYF
TRBJ2-2	-	-	TRBV6-5	TGTGCCAGCAGGACTGGAGTCCCCGGGGAGCTGTTTTTT	CASRTGVPGELFF
TRBJ2-7	TRBD1	-	TRBV7-2	TGTGCCAGCAGCTTAGGGTCGCGGACAGGCGAGCAGTACTTC	CASSLGSRTGEQYF
TRBJ2-6	-	-	TRBV4-1	TGCGCCAGCAGCCATGCTGCGATGTCTGGGGCCAACGTCCTGACTTTC	CASSHAAMSGANVLTF
TRBJ2-7	-	-	TRBV29-1	TGCAGCGACGGCAGGGACTACGAGCAGTACTTC	CSDGRDYEQYF
TRBJ1-6	-	once	TRBV5-1	TGCGCCAGCAGCTTGGCCAGGTCCCATTCACCCCTCCACTTT	CASSLARSHSPLHF
TRBJ2-7	TRBD1	-	TRBV29-1	TGCAGCGTTCTAATTACGACAGGGCGCGAGCAGTACTTC	CSVLITTGREQYF
TRBJ1-1	TRBD1	few	TRBV7-4	TGTGCCAGCAGCTTAGCGGGGACAGTCAGGAACACTGAAGCTTTCTTT	CASSLAGTVRNTEAFF
TRBJ2-5	-	once	TRBV10-3	TGTGCCATCAGTGATCAGGGTCTCCAAGAGACCCAGTACTTC	CAISDQGLQETQYF
TRBJ2-3	TRBD1	-	TRBV4-1	TGCGCCAGCAGCCAAGACAAACCAGGGACAGGGAGGGGGTATGGCACAGATACGCAGTATTTT	CASSQDKPGTGRGYGTDTQYF